The clone carrying this T cell receptor (beta chain) was seen a handful of times. Data came from immunoSEQ multiplex PCR; TCRdb stores just in-frame clones and leaves some out. The table includes approximately 150,000 clones, 75% to 95% detected once. These data originate in a study of T cell responses to AZD1222 COVID-19 vaccine. Germline V gene data show CDR1 as MNHEY and CDR2 as SMNVEV (reference sequence). CDR3 length: 16 residues. The V segment lost 5 bases and the J segment 2 bases; nucleotides outside the gene matches: 6. The TCR was taken from an adult who received the AZD1222 COVID-19 vaccine. The chain joins TRBV27 to TRBJ2-3, with 11 bases matching TRBD2. The specimen comprised peripheral blood, sampled 28 days after the second AZD1222 dose. CDR3 protein: CASSLGTSGSTDTQYF. The CDR3 bases are TGTGCCAGCAGTCTTGGGACTAGCGGATCCACAGATACGCAGTATTTT.